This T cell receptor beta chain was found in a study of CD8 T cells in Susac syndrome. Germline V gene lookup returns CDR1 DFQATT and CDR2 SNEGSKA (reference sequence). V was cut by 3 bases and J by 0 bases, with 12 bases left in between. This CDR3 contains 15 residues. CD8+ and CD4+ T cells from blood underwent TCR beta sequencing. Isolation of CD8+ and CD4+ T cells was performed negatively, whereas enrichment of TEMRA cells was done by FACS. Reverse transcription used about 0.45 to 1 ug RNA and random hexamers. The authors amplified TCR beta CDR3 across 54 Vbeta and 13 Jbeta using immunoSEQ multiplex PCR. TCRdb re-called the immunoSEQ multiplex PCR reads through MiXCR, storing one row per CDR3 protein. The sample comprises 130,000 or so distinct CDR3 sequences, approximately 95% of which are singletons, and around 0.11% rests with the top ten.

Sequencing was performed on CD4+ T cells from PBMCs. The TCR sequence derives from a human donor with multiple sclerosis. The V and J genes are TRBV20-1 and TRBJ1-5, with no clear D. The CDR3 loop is CSASIGRYSNQPQHF. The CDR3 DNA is TGCAGTGCTAGTATCGGGAGATATAGCAATCAGCCCCAGCATTTT.